This TCR beta chain was recovered during a study of naive and memory T cell subsets. The beta constant-region primer was an equimolar mix of two oligonucleotides covering TRBC1 and TRBC2. Nested alpha and beta constant-region primers with the SP2 primer drove four PCR rounds on ligated cDNA. TCRdb recomputed calls from the UMI-ligation and nested PCR reads with MiXCR, one row per CDR3 protein. Of 10,000 or so distinct CDR3 sequences in the sample, around 5.5% were seen once. This clonotype was picked up a small number of times. CDR3 length equals 14 residues. Unmatched junction bases numbered 2, after V lost 6 bases and J lost 4 bases. Germline V CDR1 and CDR2: LNHNV, YYDKDF (reference sequence).

This clonotype was obtained from a human donor in good health. Sequenced material: CD4+ TEMRA cells from blood. Documented subset: effector memory re-expressing CD45RA, CD45RA+ CD27-. J is TRBJ1-5 and V is TRBV15; 11 nucleotides match TRBD1. The CDR3, as DNA: TGTGCCACCAGGGGGGACAGGGGGAATCAGCCCCAGCATTTT. It is translated as CATRGDRGNQPQHF.